This record covers a single T cell receptor (beta chain). This record belongs to a study of blood T cell repertoires in COVID-19. At the level of the study: In each case, the material was cDNA or gDNA derived from T cells, B-cell-depleted T cells, or PBMCs.

In the authors' methods: The authors estimated nucleated cell counts from reference gene primer amplification. The protocol was immunoSEQ multiplex PCR, while the TCRdb copy is restricted to in-frame clones and leaves out a portion. V, J and clone size derive from that table, while D and trimming were established from the DNA sequence. The sample has under 250,000 clones, around four fifths seen once. CDR3 length equals 14 residues. Trimming removed 4 bases from V and 0 bases from J, with 10 bases in between. CDR1 SGHNT and CDR2 YYREEE come from the germline V gene (reference sequence). The chain uses TRBV5-4 and TRBJ1-1, with D unresolved. The clonotype was recovered from a woman in her 70s with active or convalescent COVID-19. Source material: peripheral blood. The CDR3 sequence: CASSIDIMNTEAFF. The CDR3, as DNA: TGTGCCAGCAGCATCGACATCATGAACACTGAAGCTTTCTTT.